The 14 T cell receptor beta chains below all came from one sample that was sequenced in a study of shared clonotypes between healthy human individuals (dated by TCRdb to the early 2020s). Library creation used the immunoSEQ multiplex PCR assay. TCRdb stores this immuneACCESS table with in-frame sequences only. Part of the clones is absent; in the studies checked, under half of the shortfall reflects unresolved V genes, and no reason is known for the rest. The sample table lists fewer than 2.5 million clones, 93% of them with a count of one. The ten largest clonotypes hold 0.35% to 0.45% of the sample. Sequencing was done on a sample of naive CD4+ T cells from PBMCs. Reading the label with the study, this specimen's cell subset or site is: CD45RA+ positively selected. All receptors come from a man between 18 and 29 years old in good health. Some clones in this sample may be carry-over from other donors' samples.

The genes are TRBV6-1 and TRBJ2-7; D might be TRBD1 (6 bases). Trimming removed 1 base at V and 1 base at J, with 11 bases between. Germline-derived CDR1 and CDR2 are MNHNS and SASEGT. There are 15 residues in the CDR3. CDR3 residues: CASSEGRTVSYEQYF. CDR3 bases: TGTGCCAGCAGTGAAGGAAGGACAGTATCCTACGAGCAGTACTTC.

CDR3 sequence reads: CASSSTGYLGNQPQHF. The DNA for the CDR3 is TGTGCCAGCAGTTCAACAGGGTATCTGGGCAATCAGCCCCAGCATTTT. The chain employs TRBV27 and TRBJ1-5, with a weak D call TRBD1 (6 bases). V lost 4 bases and J 2 bases, leaving 15 bases between the germline ends. The germline gives CDR1 MNHEY, CDR2 SMNVEV (reference sequence). The CDR3 covers 16 residues.

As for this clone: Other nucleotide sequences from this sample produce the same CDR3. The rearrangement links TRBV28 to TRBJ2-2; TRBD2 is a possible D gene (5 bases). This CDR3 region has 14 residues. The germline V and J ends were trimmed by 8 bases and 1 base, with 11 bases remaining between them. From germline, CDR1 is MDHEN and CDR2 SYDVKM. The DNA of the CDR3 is TGTGCCAGCCTCCGAGGACTGAACACCGGGGAGCTGTTTTTT. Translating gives CASLRGLNTGELFF.

CDR3 residues: CASSLVGDLSTDTQYF. CDR3 nucleotides: TGTGCCAGCAGCTTGGTAGGCGACCTTAGCACAGATACGCAGTATTTT. This chain joins TRBV5-4 and TRBJ2-3; D unclear. The ends were cut back, 0 bases at V and 0 bases at J, with 11 bases in the middle. The V gene's germline CDR1 is SGHNT and CDR2 YYREEE (reference sequence). The CDR3 covers 16 residues. Looking up the rest from reference TRBV5-4 and TRBJ2-3 gives the full variable domain: ETGVTQSPTHLIKTRGQQVTLRCSSQSGHNTVSWYQQALGQGPQFIFQYYREEENGRGNFPPRFSGLQFPNYSSELNVNALELDDSALYLCASSLVGDLSTDTQYFGPGTRLTVL.

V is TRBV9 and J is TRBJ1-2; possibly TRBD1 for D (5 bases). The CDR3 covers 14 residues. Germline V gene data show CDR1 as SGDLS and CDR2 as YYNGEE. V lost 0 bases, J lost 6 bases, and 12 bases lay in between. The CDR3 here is CASSVGQEGHGYTF. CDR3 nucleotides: TGTGCCAGCAGCGTAGGGCAGGAGGGGCATGGCTACACCTTC.

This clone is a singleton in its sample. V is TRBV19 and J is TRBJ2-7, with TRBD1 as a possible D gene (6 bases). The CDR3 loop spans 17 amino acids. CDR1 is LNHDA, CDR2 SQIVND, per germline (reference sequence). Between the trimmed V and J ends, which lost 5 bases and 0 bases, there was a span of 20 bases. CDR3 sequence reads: CASSAKWGPVVSYEQYF. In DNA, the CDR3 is TGTGCCAGTAGTGCAAAATGGGGGCCAGTCGTCTCCTACGAGCAGTACTTC.

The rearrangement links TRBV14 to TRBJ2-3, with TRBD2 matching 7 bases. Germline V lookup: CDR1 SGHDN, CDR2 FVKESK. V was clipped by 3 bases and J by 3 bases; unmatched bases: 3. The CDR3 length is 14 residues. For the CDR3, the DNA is TGTGCCAGCAGCCACGGGGGAGGGACAGATACGCAGTATTTT. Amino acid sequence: CASSHGGGTDTQYF.

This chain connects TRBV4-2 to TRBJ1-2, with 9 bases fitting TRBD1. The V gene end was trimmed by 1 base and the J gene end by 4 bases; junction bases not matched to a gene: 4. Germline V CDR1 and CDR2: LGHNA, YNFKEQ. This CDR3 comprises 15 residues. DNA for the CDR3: TGTGCCAGCAGCCAAGGACAGGGGGGCTCCTATGGCTACACCTTC. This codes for CASSQGQGGSYGYTF.

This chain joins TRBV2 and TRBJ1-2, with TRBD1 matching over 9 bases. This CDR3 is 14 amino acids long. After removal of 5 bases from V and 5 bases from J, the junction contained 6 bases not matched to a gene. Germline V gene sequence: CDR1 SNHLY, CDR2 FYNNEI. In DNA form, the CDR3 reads TGTGCCAGCAGTCAACAGGGGGCGCAGTATGGCTACACCTTC. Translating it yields CASSQQGAQYGYTF.

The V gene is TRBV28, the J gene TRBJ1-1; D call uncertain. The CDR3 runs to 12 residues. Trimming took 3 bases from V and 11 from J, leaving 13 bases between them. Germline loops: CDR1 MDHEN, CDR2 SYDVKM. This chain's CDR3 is CASSLSPVEAFF. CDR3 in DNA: TGTGCCAGCAGTTTGTCCCCGGTTGAGGCTTTCTTT.

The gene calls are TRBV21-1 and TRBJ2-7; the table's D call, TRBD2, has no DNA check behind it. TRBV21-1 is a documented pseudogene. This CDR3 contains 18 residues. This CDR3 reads CASSNDRRASGRRYEQYF. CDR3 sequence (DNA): TGTGCCAGCAGCAACGACCGCCGGGCTAGCGGGAGAAGGTACGAGCAGTACTTC.

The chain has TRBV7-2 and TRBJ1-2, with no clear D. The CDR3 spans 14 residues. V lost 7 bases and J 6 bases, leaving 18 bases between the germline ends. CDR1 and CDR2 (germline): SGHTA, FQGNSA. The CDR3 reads CASTTQTRVDGYTF. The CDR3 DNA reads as TGTGCCAGCACCACACAAACCCGTGTAGATGGCTACACCTTC.

In DNA form, the CDR3 reads TGTGCCAGCAGTTTATTAGCCCAGCCCCAGCATTTT. As protein: CASSLLAQPQHF. V gene TRBV28 combines with J gene TRBJ1-5; D ambiguous. The CDR3 has 12 amino acids. V was shortened by 1 base and J by 7 bases, with 5 bases between the two germline ends. The germline gives CDR1 MDHEN, CDR2 SYDVKM.

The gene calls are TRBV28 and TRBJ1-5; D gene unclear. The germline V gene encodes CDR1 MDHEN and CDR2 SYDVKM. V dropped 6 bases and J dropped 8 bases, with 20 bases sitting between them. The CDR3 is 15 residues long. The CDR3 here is CASRPAAASREPQHF. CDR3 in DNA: TGTGCCAGCAGACCCGCAGCGGCGTCGCGGGAGCCCCAGCATTTT. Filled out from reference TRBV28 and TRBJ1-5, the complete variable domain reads DVKVTQSSRYLVKRTGEKVFLECVQDMDHENMFWYRQDPGLGLRLIYFSYDVKMKEKGDIPEGYSVSREKKERFSLILESASTNQTSMYLCASRPAAASREPQHFGDGTRLSIL.